This T cell receptor (beta chain) appears in the sequencing data of a study of read filtering for tumor transcriptome and immune sequencing. Study outcomes and limitations: Even smaller IR-seq throughput identified most shared clonotypes.

At the time of active disease, bone marrow was collected from every patient. CDR3 length: 13 amino acids. CDR1 is MDHEN and CDR2 is SYDVKM in the germline V gene. V was shortened by 7 bases and J by 5 bases, with 11 bases between the two germline ends. Details on this clonotype: Its antigen is unidentified.

The library was built from about 400 ng RNA with molecular barcoded adaptors for alpha/delta and beta/gamma chains. From the reads, TCRdb called clonotypes with MiXCR, one entry per CDR3 protein. The table has about 380 distinct CDR3 sequences, 65% to 90% seen once. The origin of this receptor is a donor over 35 with multiple myeloma. This table probably holds off-target reads from a library built for another chain. The chain employs TRBV28 and TRBJ1-4; a weak D match, TRBD1 (6 bases). Sequences were obtained from a population of CD138-negative cells sorted from bone marrow. The CDR3 DNA reads as TGTGCCAGCACAACAGGGAAGAATGAAAAACTGTTTTTT. It yields the protein CASTTGKNEKLFF.